The 25 T cell receptor beta chains below come from one sample, sequenced in a study of T cell responses to AZD1222 COVID-19 vaccine. Sequencing used immunoSEQ multiplex PCR; TCRdb keeps in-frame clones, though not all of them. The sample lists roughly 100,000 clones; 70% to 90% were seen once. The material sequenced was peripheral blood, taken on day 0 of AZD1222 vaccination. Receptors were obtained from an adult in good health.

This clone was seen a few times. The chain is built from TRBV5-1 and TRBJ2-2, with D unclear. The CDR3 contains 16 residues. V lost 2 bases, J lost 4 bases, and 15 bases lay in between. CDR1 and CDR2 (germline): SGHRS, YFSETQ. This CDR3 is CASSLLWSQSTGELFF. The CDR3 coding sequence is TGCGCCAGCAGCTTATTATGGAGCCAGTCCACCGGGGAGCTGTTTTTT.

The chain is built from TRBV6-4 and TRBJ2-1; D may be TRBD1 (6 bases). V was shortened by 9 bases and J by 9 bases, with 18 bases between the two germline ends. Germline CDR1 is MRHNA and CDR2 is SNTAGT. This CDR3 is 13 amino acids long. The CDR3 bases are TGTGCCAGGGGTACAGGGATCGAAGGTGAGCAGTTCTTC. As protein: CARGTGIEGEQFF.

V is TRBV13 and J is TRBJ1-2; TRBD1 matches 9 bases. From germline, CDR1 is PRHDT and CDR2 FYEKMQ (reference sequence). This CDR3 comprises 17 residues. V lost 5 bases to trimming and J lost 3 bases; unmatched junction nucleotides: 13. CDR3 nucleotides: TGTGCCAGCAGCATAATAACAGGGGGCTTAACAGACTATGGCTACACCTTC. It specifies CASSIITGGLTDYGYTF.

This chain uses TRBV11-2 with TRBJ2-2; D not certain. The CDR3 runs 15 residues. Germline V gene data show CDR1 as SGHAT and CDR2 as FQNNGV. V dropped 3 bases and J dropped 1 base, with 9 bases sitting between them. CDR3 loop: CASSLGSENTGELFF. CDR3 sequence (DNA): TGTGCCAGCAGCTTGGGCTCAGAGAACACCGGGGAGCTGTTTTTT.

The chain joins TRBV18 to TRBJ2-2; the D gene is possibly TRBD1 (5 bases). This CDR3 contains 15 residues. V was shortened by 2 bases and J by 5 bases, with 12 bases between the two germline ends. Germline CDR1 is KGHSH and CDR2 is LQKENI. CDR3 coding DNA: TGTGCCAGCTCACCAGGTGGGGCCGTGACCGGGGAGCTGTTTTTT. Its protein product is CASSPGGAVTGELFF.

The chain recombines TRBV2 with TRBJ2-7; unclear D gene. Trimming shortened V by 4 bases and J by 7 bases, and 14 bases separated the two germline ends. Germline CDR1 is SNHLY and CDR2 is FYNNEI. This CDR3 is 13 amino acids long. The CDR3 nucleotides read TGTGCCAGCAGTGTGAACATTAGAACGGAGCAGTACTTC. Its translation: CASSVNIRTEQYF.

The V gene is TRBV29-1, the J gene TRBJ1-4, with TRBD1 matching 7 bases. The V gene's germline CDR1 is SQVTM and CDR2 ANQGSEA. After removal of 4 bases from V and 5 bases from J, the junction contained 10 bases not matched to a gene. The CDR3 is made up of 15 amino acids. The CDR3 is CSVAFRTGGNEKLFF. CDR3 bases: TGCAGCGTTGCCTTTAGGACAGGAGGGAATGAAAAACTGTTTTTT.

The CDR3: CASAPGIAYEQYF. CDR3 sequence (DNA): TGTGCCAGCGCCCCCGGGATTGCCTACGAGCAGTACTTC. The rearrangement links TRBV28 to TRBJ2-7, with TRBD2 as a possible D gene (5 bases). Germline CDR1 and CDR2: MDHEN and SYDVKM. This CDR3 comprises 13 residues. V lost 8 bases, J lost 2 bases, and 13 bases lay in between.

V usage is TRBV19 and J usage is TRBJ1-6; no clear D gene. Trimming took 6 bases from V and 0 from J, leaving 18 bases between them. There are 18 residues in the CDR3. Germline CDR1 reads LNHDA; CDR2 reads SQIVND (reference sequence). This CDR3 reads CASSPRRVESSYNSPLHF. CDR3 nucleotides: TGTGCCAGTAGCCCTAGGAGAGTGGAGAGCTCCTATAATTCACCCCTCCACTTT.

The chain links TRBV12-3 or TRBV12-4 to TRBJ1-3; D is uncertain. The length of the CDR3 is 13 residues. Between the trimmed V and J ends, which lost 1 base and 4 bases, there was a span of 5 bases. CDR3 nucleotides: TGTGCCAGCAGTTTAGGTCTGGGAAACACCATATATTTT. Residues: CASSLGLGNTIYF.

The rearrangement joins TRBV7-2 to TRBJ1-2, with unresolved D. CDR3 length: 14 residues. V was shortened by 5 bases and J by 5 bases, with 15 bases between the two germline ends. Germline V gives CDR1 SGHTA, CDR2 FQGNSA. Here the CDR3 reads CASSPMDGAYGYTF. Here the CDR3 DNA reads TGTGCCAGCAGCCCGATGGACGGCGCTTATGGCTACACCTTC.

The chain joins TRBV11-2 to TRBJ1-2; D is ambiguous. CDR3 length: 15 residues. CDR1 SGHAT and CDR2 FQNNGV come from the germline V gene. The V gene lost 1 base and the J gene lost 4 bases, with 13 bases spanning the gap. CDR3 DNA: TGTGCCAGCAGCTTAGTAGACCCAGAAACCTATGGCTACACCTTC. It encodes CASSLVDPETYGYTF.

V is TRBV29-1 and J is TRBJ2-2, with TRBD2 matching over 9 bases. The V and J ends lost 7 bases and 0 bases, in that order; junction bases with no gene match: 6. The CDR3 extends over 15 amino acids. Germline-derived CDR1 and CDR2 are SQVTM and ANQGSEA. The CDR3 protein is CSAPIAGANTGELFF. CDR3 sequence (DNA): TGCAGCGCGCCCATAGCGGGGGCGAACACCGGGGAGCTGTTTTTT.

The chain joins TRBV29-1 to TRBJ2-7, with 15 bases identical to TRBD2. The CDR3 has 13 amino acids. The ends lost 7 bases at V and 4 bases at J; junction bases unmatched: 2. Germline CDR1 is SQVTM and CDR2 is ANQGSEA. This CDR3 reads CSAGTSGRYEQYF. The CDR3 region has the DNA TGCAGCGCCGGGACTAGCGGGAGGTACGAGCAGTACTTC.

This chain uses TRBV5-1 with TRBJ2-7, with 12 bases fitting TRBD2. The V gene end was trimmed by 4 bases and the J gene end by 6 bases; junction bases not matched to a gene: 11. The CDR3 has 16 residues. Germline V gene lookup returns CDR1 SGHRS and CDR2 YFSETQ. The CDR3 here is CASSLPPTSGSGEQYF. CDR3 sequence (DNA): TGCGCCAGCAGCCTACCCCCGACTAGCGGGAGCGGCGAGCAGTACTTC.

This clone was seen just once. For the CDR3, the DNA is TGTGCCAGCAGCGCGGATGCGGGTCGCGACGGCTACACCTTC. Translating it yields CASSADAGRDGYTF. The rearrangement uses TRBV9 and TRBJ1-2, with no clear D. V was cut by 3 bases and J by 8 bases, with 17 bases left in between. This CDR3 is built from 14 residues. CDR1 SGDLS and CDR2 YYNGEE come from the germline V gene. Combining the CDR3 with reference TRBV9 and TRBJ1-2 gives the whole variable domain DSGVTQTPKHLITATGQRVTLRCSPRSGDLSVYWYQQSLDQGLQFLIQYYNGEERAKGNILERFSAQQFPDLHSELNLSSLELGDSALYFCASSADAGRDGYTFGSGTRLTVV.

The chain links TRBV5-8 to TRBJ2-7, with a weak D call TRBD1 (5 bases). V was shortened by 0 bases and J by 3 bases, with 16 bases between the two germline ends. The CDR3 has 16 amino acids. The germline V gene encodes CDR1 SGHTS and CDR2 YDEGEE. The CDR3 coding sequence is TGTGCCAGCAGCTTGGGGCCGGGCCAAGGGGACTACGAGCAGTACTTC. This gives the protein CASSLGPGQGDYEQYF.

For the CDR3, the DNA is TGTGCCAGCAGCACCTCGGACGGGGGGGCCTTCGAGCAGTACTTC. It specifies CASSTSDGGAFEQYF. The genes are TRBV6-5 and TRBJ2-7, with 8 bases aligning to TRBD2. The CDR3 loop spans 15 amino acids. The germline V gene has CDR1 MNHEY and CDR2 SVGAGI. J was trimmed by 6 bases and V by 6 bases; bases with no gene match: 13.

This chain connects TRBV28 to TRBJ2-5; D unresolved. CDR3 length: 14 amino acids. Trimming stripped 6 bases from V and 8 bases from J, with 19 bases between. Germline-derived CDR1 and CDR2 are MDHEN and SYDVKM. The CDR3: CASRSPGQRVTQYF. The CDR3 nucleotides read TGTGCCAGCAGGTCTCCGGGCCAAAGGGTAACCCAGTACTTC.

This chain connects TRBV4-3 to TRBJ1-6; D is uncertain. V was pared by 1 base and J by 7 bases, with 14 bases between. The germline V gene encodes CDR1 LGHNA and CDR2 YSLEER. The CDR3 length is 16 residues. CDR3 in DNA: TGCGCCAGCAGCCAAGCCCCCGGGCCGACAAATTCACCCCTCCACTTT. Its translation: CASSQAPGPTNSPLHF.

The chain employs TRBV4-2 and TRBJ1-2; a possible D gene is TRBD1 (5 bases). CDR1 and CDR2 from the germline V gene are LGHNA and YNFKEQ. V was cut by 2 bases and J by 0 bases, with 13 bases left in between. The CDR3 is 16 residues long. The CDR3 loop is CASSQNTQVSNYGYTF. The CDR3 region has the DNA TGTGCCAGCAGCCAAAACACACAGGTCTCTAACTATGGCTACACCTTC.

CDR3 loop: CASSQDSRRDTEAFF. The CDR3 DNA sequence: TGCGCCAGCAGCCAAGACTCCCGACGGGACACTGAAGCTTTCTTT. The chain links TRBV4-1 to TRBJ1-1; the D is unclear. CDR1 and CDR2 from the germline V gene are MGHRA and YSYEKL. This CDR3 comprises 15 residues. Trimming took 0 bases from V and 3 from J, leaving 11 bases between them.

V is TRBV6-5 and J is TRBJ2-3, with 9 bases that match TRBD2. Looked up from germline, CDR1 is MNHEY and CDR2 is SVGAGI. This CDR3 has 16 residues. Trimming cost V 3 bases and J 6 bases; bases outside gene matches: 10. This CDR3 reads CASSYGSGGPGDTQYF. The CDR3 DNA reads as TGTGCCAGCAGTTATGGGAGCGGGGGGCCGGGGGATACGCAGTATTTT.

The rearrangement links TRBV11-3 to TRBJ2-7, with D tentatively TRBD1 or TRBD2 (6 bases each). This CDR3 region has 13 residues. CDR1 is SGHNT, CDR2 YENEEA, per germline. The V end was cut by 1 base, the J end by 7 bases, with 11 bases between. Written as DNA, the CDR3 is TGTGCCAGCAGCTTAGGGGGGGCTCATGAGCAGTACTTC. This codes for CASSLGGAHEQYF.

V usage is TRBV3-1 (or the pseudogene TRBV3-2) and J usage is TRBJ2-1; no clear D gene. Germline V lookup: CDR1 LGHDT, CDR2 YNNKEL (reference sequence). The CDR3 runs to 14 residues. V was cut by 2 bases and J by 2 bases, with 7 bases left in between. This chain's CDR3 is CASSQLDPYNEQFF. Here the CDR3 DNA reads TGTGCCAGCAGCCAACTTGACCCCTACAATGAGCAGTTCTTC.